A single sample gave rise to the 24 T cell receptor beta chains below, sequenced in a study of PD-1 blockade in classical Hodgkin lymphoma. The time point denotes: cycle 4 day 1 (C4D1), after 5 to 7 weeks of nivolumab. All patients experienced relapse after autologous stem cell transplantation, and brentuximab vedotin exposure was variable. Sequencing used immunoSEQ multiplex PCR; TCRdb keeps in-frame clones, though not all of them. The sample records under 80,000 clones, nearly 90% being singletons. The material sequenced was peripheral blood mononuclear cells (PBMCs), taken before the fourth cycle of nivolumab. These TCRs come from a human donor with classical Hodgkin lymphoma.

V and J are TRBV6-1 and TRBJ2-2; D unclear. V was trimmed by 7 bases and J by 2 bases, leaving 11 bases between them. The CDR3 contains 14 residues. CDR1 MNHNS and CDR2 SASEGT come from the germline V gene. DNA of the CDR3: TGTGCCAGCATTCTTCGGGCTAACACCGGGGAGCTGTTTTTT. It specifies CASILRANTGELFF.

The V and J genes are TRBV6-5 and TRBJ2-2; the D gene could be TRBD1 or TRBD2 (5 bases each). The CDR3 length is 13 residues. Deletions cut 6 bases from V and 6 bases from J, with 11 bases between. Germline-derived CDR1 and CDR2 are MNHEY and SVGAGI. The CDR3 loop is CASRPSGPGELFF. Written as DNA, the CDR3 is TGTGCCAGCAGGCCATCGGGGCCCGGGGAGCTGTTTTTT.

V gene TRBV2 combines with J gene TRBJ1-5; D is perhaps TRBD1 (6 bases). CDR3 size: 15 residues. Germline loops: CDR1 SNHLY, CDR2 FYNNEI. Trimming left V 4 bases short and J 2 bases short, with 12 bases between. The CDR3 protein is CASSVRAGGNQPQHF. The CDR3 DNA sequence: TGTGCCAGCAGTGTACGAGCAGGGGGCAATCAGCCCCAGCATTTT.

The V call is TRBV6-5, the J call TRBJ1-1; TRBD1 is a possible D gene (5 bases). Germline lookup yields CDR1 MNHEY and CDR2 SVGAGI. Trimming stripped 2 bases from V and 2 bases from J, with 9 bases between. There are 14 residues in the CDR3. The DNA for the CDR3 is TGTGCCAGCAGTTACGCGGACACTAACACTGAAGCTTTCTTT. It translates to CASSYADTNTEAFF.

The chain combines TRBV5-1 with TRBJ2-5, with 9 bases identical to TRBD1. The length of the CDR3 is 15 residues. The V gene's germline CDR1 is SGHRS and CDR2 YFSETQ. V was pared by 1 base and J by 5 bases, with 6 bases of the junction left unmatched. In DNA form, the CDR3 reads TGCGCCAGCAGCTTGTTAACAGGGGGCAGGGAGACCCAGTACTTC. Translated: CASSLLTGGRETQYF.

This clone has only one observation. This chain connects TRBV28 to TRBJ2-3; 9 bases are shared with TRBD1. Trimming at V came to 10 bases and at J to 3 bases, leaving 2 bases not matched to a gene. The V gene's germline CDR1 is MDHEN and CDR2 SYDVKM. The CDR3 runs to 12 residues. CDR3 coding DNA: TGTGCCACGGGACAGGGAACAGATACGCAGTATTTT. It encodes CATGQGTDTQYF.

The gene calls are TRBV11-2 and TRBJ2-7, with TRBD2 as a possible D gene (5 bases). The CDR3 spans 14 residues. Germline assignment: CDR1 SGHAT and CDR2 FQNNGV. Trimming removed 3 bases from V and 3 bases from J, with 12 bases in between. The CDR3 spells CASSFLAGLYEQYF. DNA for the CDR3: TGTGCCAGCAGCTTCCTCGCGGGCCTCTACGAGCAGTACTTC.

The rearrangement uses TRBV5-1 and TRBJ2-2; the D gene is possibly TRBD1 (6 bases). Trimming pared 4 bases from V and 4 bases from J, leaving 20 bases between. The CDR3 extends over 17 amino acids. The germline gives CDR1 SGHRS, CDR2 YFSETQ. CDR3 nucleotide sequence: TGCGCCAGCAGCCCGACTCTACAGGGACCCAGCACCGGGGAGCTGTTTTTT. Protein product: CASSPTLQGPSTGELFF. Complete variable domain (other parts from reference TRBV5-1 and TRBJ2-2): KAGVTQTPRYLIKTRGQQVTLSCSPISGHRSVSWYQQTPGQGLQFLFEYFSETQRNKGNFPGRFSGRQFSNSRSEMNVSTLELGDSALYLCASSPTLQGPSTGELFFGEGSRLTVL.

Here the CDR3 reads CASSKTGGNDEQYF. The DNA for the CDR3 is TGTGCCAGCAGTAAGACAGGGGGCAACGACGAGCAGTACTTC. The V gene is TRBV27, the J gene TRBJ2-7; 10 bases match TRBD1. V was pared by 5 bases and J by 5 bases, with 6 bases of the junction left unmatched. CDR3 length: 14 amino acids. CDR1 and CDR2 (germline): MNHEY, SMNVEV (reference sequence).

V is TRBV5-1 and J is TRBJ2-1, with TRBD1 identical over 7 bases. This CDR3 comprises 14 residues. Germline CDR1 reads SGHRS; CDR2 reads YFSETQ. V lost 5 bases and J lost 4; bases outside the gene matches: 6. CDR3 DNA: TGCGCCAGCAGAGGGGACAGAGGATACAATGAGCAGTTCTTC. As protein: CASRGDRGYNEQFF.

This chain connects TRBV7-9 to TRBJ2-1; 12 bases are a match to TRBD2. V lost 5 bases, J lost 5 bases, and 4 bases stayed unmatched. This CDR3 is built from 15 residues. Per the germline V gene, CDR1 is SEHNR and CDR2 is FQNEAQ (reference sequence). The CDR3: CASSVLAGGDNEQFF. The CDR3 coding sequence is TGTGCCAGCAGCGTACTAGCGGGGGGTGACAATGAGCAGTTCTTC. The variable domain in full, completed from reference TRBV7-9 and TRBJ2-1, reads DTGVSQNPRHKITKRGQNVTFRCDPISEHNRLYWYRQTLGQGPEFLTYFQNEAQLEKSRLLSDRFSAERPKGSFSTLEIQRTEQGDSAMYLCASSVLAGGDNEQFFGPGTRLTVL.

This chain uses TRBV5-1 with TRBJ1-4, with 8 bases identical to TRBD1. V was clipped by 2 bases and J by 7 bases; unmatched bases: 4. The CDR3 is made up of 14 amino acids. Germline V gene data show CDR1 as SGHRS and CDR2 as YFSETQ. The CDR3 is CASSFDRGSEKLFF. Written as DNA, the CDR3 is TGCGCCAGCAGCTTCGACAGGGGAAGTGAAAAACTGTTTTTT.

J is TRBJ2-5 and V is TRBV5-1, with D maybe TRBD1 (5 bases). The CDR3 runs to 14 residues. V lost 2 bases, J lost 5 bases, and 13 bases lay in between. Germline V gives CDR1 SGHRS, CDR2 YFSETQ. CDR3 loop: CASSLSGSRETQYF. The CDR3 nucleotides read TGCGCCAGCAGCTTATCAGGGTCCCGTGAGACCCAGTACTTC.

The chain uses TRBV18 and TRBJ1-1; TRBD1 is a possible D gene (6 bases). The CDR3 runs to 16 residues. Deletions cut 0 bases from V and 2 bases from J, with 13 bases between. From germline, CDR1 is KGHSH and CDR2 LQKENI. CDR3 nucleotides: TGTGCCAGCTCACCACCCTTGACAGGTCCTAACACTGAAGCTTTCTTT. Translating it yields CASSPPLTGPNTEAFF.

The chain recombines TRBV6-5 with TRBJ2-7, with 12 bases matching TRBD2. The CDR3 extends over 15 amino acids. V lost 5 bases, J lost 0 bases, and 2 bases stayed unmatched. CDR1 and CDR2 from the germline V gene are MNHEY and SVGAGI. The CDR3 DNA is TGTGCCAGCAGTAAACTAGCGGGGGGCTCCTACGAGCAGTACTTC. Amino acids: CASSKLAGGSYEQYF.

The CDR3, as DNA: TGTGCCAGCTCACCGGGACAGGCAACAGATACGCAGTATTTT. As protein: CASSPGQATDTQYF. V usage is TRBV18 and J usage is TRBJ2-3, with 8 bases that match TRBD1. Losses at the gene ends were 3 bases for V and 3 bases for J; bases not matched to a gene: 2. This CDR3 is built from 14 residues. The germline CDR1 and CDR2 sequences are KGHSH and LQKENI.

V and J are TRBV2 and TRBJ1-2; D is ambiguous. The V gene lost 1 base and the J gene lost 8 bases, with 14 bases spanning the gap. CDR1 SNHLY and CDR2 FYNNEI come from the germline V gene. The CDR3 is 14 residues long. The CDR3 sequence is CASSEGLAGGGYTF. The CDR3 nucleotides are TGTGCCAGCAGTGAAGGTCTAGCCGGCGGGGGCTACACCTTC.

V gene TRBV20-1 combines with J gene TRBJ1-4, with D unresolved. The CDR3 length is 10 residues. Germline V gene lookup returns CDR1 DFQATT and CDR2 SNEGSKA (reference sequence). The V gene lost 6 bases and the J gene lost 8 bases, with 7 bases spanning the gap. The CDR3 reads CSASEEKLFF. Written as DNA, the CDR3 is TGCAGTGCCTCGGAGGAAAAACTGTTTTTT.

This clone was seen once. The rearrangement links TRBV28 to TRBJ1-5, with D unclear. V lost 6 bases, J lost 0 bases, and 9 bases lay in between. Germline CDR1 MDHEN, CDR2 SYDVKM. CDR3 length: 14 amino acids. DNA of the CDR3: TGTGCCAGCAGGAGGTCGGGTAGCAATCAGCCCCAGCATTTT. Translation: CASRRSGSNQPQHF.

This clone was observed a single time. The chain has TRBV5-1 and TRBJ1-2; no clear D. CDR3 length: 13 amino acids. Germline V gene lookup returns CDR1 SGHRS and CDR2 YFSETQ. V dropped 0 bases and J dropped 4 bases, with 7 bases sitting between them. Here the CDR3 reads CASSLAGLYGYTF. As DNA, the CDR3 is TGCGCCAGCAGCTTGGCCGGGCTCTATGGCTACACCTTC.

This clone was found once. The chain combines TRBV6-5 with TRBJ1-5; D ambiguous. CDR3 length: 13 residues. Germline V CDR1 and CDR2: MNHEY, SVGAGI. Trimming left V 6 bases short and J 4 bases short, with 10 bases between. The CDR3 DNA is TGTGCCAGCAGCGCCGGGAGAAATCAGCCCCAGCATTTT. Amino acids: CASSAGRNQPQHF.

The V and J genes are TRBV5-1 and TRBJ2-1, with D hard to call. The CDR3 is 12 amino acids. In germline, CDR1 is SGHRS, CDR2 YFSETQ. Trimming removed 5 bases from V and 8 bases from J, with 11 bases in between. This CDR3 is CASSLATHEQFF. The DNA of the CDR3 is TGCGCCAGCAGTCTGGCAACTCATGAGCAGTTCTTC.

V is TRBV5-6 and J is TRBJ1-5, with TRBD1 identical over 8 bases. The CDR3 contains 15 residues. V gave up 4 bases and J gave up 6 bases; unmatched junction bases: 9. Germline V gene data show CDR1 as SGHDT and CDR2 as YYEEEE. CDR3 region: CASSIRGQDGQPQHF. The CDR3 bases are TGTGCCAGCAGCATCAGGGGACAGGACGGTCAGCCCCAGCATTTT.

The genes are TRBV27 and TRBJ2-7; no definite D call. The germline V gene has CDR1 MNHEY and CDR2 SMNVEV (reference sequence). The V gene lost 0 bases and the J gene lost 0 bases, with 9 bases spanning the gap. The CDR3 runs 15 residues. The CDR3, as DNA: TGTGCCAGCAGTTTATCGGATCCGAGCTCCTACGAGCAGTACTTC. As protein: CASSLSDPSSYEQYF.